The source of this T cell receptor (beta chain) is a study of cytomegalovirus exposure and HLA in healthy donors (dated by TCRdb to 2016 to 2017). Notes on the research overall: In an earlier analysis of 587 of the donors, roughly 300 Gb of sequence data and some 100 million unique TCR beta sequences from some 170 million T cells were reported. An early release covering just under 650 HLA-typed donors comprised 250 to 350 gigabases of sequencing data and tens of millions of unique TCR sequences. Of the 350 to 450 genotyped donors, more than 75% were placed in the genetic ancestry cluster associated with self-reported Caucasian donors. The study aimed to test whether signatures of past pathogen exposure could be identified by cataloging public T cell receptors. The study used immunosequencing to profile the T cell repertoires of several hundred subjects and linked those repertoires to cytomegalovirus serostatus. Along with the 666-subject first cohort, a separate validation cohort of over a hundred different subjects was used. The study combined high-throughput TCR immunosequencing, statistical association of individual TCRs with disease status, and machine learning to predict cytomegalovirus infection status. A later analysis re-analyzed previously published TCR beta repertoires from roughly 630 donors and added high-resolution HLA genotyping to study TCR occurrence patterns. The later analysis used no new phenotypic data to find candidate immune exposures, relying instead on TCR beta sequences and their occurrence across donors. In an earlier analysis of 500 to 650 of the donors, high-throughput TCR beta sequencing was used to judge whether each TCR beta V gene segment behaved as functional or pseudogenic. Donor age, sex, ethnicity and CMV serostatus were compiled alongside the repertoire data. A later genetic analysis used genome-wide SNP genotypes for about 55% of the 666 donors, treating that subset as a discovery cohort. All discovery cohort repertoires had been generated using a single sequencing platform. Class I and class II HLA loci were covered by the typing at four-digit resolution. The number of typed donors differed by locus: about 620-640 for A, B, C, DRB1 and DQB1; 522 for DQA1; some 610 for DPA1; and approximately 450 for DPB1. Four to six DR-DQ haplotypes were handled as single units for association and clustering because linkage in the cohort was strong. On average, around 230,000 unique TCR beta nucleotide sequences were sequenced per donor among several hundred genotyped donors of the cohort, with around 19% of those sequences being non-productive.

The cohort was made up of 666 healthy bone marrow donors. All cohort members were sampled while nominally healthy, although unrecorded immune exposures were likely present. The donor tested CMV seronegative, placing the donor among the 350 to 400 seronegative members of the cohort. A peripheral blood sample was provided by each donor, and peripheral blood mononuclear cells were used for TCR beta sequencing. Genomic DNA extraction from the blood cell samples was performed with the Qiagen DNeasy Blood Extraction Kit. Libraries came from the immunoSEQ multiplex PCR assay. For the multiplex PCR, a mixture combining 60 forward primers for TCR Vbeta segments and 13 reverse primers for TCR Jbeta segments was used. The CDR3 region of rearranged TCR beta genes was amplified from genomic DNA with a multiplex PCR assay. Amplified TCR beta libraries were sequenced as 87-base-pair reads on the Illumina HiSeq System. The original methods were these. A later analysis counted tens of millions of unique TCR beta chains across the 650 to 700 repertoires, and 9 million to 14 million of these chains were shared by at least two donors. Raw reads were error-corrected and collapsed into unique sequences with a nearest-neighbor algorithm that merged closely related sequences to remove PCR and sequencing errors. CDR3 sequences were aligned to IMGT reference sequences to assign V, D and J gene segments. For a sequence to be retained, at least a six-nucleotide match to both a V gene segment and a J gene segment was required. A rearrangement counted as productive if the CDR3 had no stop codons and remained in frame with V and J, and every other rearrangement counted as non-productive. Following IMGT convention, CDR3 was defined as the stretch from the second conserved V-encoded cysteine to the conserved J-encoded phenylalanine. The earlier analysis of approximately 500 of the donors excluded sequences that lacked an unambiguous match to a single V gene segment. An earlier analysis of around 600 of the donors classified V segments as functional when productive rearrangements were above 56.7% and as segregating when the standard deviation between donors was above 5%. A statistical classification framework was built for diagnosing cytomegalovirus status from the catalog of TCR beta chain sequences. In a later analysis, V and J genes were assigned by comparing TCR nucleotide sequences against IMGT/GENE-DB human TR gene sequences. A later analysis assigned CDR3 sequences and most-parsimonious VDJ recombination scenarios with the TCRdist pipeline. A later analysis defined each TCR beta chain by its CDR3 amino acid sequence plus V-gene family, and excluded reads lacking a unique V-gene family. To address suspected cross-contamination and a sequencing artifact, a later analysis removed a few hundred highly shared, low-generation-probability nucleotide sequences. A later analysis calculated a clonal expansion index for each public chain from normalized within-repertoire ranks of inferred template counts. A later analysis computed generation probabilities with a VDJ recombination model fitted to out-of-frame rearrangements, and checked the results against IGoR. In a later analysis, hypergeometric tests were used to score TCR-TCR, TCR-HLA and TCR-CMV co-occurrence, with a repertoire-size bias correction applied to TCR pairs. In a later analysis, false discovery rates were estimated by permuting HLA or CMV assignments 20 times. In a later analysis, co-occurring TCRs were grouped using DBSCAN, and TCRdist sequence similarity was added for clustering within HLA-allele-positive subsets. Repertoires with fewer than 30,000 or more than 120,000 public chains, plus five repertoires with anomalous nucleotide sharing, were excluded from co-occurrence clustering. TCRdb took this table from immuneACCESS and kept in-frame rearrangements with V and J called. Such tables lack part of the clones; where checked against another copy, unresolved V genes explain under half of the gap, and the rest is unexplained. V and J calls and clone size are those listed in that table; D and trimming were worked out from the DNA. This sample is represented by under 150,000 clones; about 85% of them were singletons. Around 2.5% of the sample is taken by the ten largest.

As for this clone: No cognate antigen has been identified for it. No clone much larger than this one lies a single base away; base qualities are absent.

Results and caveats for the whole study, not just this receptor: In a later analysis, TCR association rates were found to vary across HLA loci, with the most associated TCRs seen for DRB1 alleles and the fewest for HLA-C alleles. In both the original and validation cohorts, the classifier was reported to diagnose cytomegalovirus status with high specificity and sensitivity. Correlated functional status among segregating V segments might be attributable to linkage disequilibrium, but an unknown experimental factor could not be ruled out. The authors suggested that the approach could potentially be extended to other disease states and immunological phenotypes. Most TCR sequences were observed very rarely across donors, whereas some public TCRs were present in many individuals. CMV serostatus was the only immune exposure information available for the cohort. Specific HLA alleles were associated with 16,951 TCR beta sequences at a false discovery rate of 0.05 in a later analysis. A further reported finding was that TCR beta sequences accurately predicted the HLA-A and HLA-B alleles for most subjects in the first cohort. Sequencing depth was assumed to be roughly uniform across donors in the presence/absence analyses, though that assumption may not hold. In the study, 150 to 200 TCR beta chains were listed as associated with cytomegalovirus. In a later analysis, HLA-associated TCR beta chains were found to be more clonally expanded and to have lower generation probabilities than equally common non-associated chains. The cohort was sequenced for TCR beta chains only, and without alpha or paired-chain data the features that could be detected were limited. Because HLA typing was missing for some donors at each locus, association tests included only the typed subset. Several of the top co-occurrence clusters appeared to be linked to parvovirus B19, influenza, CMV and Epstein-Barr virus, according to a later analysis. According to a later analysis, most CMV-associated TCR beta chains appeared to be HLA-restricted, and the HLA associations seemed to be driven largely by CMV exposure. In a later genetic analysis, a missense DCLRE1C variant was associated with V-gene and J-gene trimming of TCR beta chains, and the association was replicated in an independent cohort. Assigning TCR associations to individual alleles was difficult when HLA alleles, especially DR and DQ, strongly co-occurred. An earlier analysis of around 540 of the donors showed that most TCR beta V segments appeared in productive rearrangements either about 87% or about 30% of the time, which broadly matched IMGT annotations. Because the 87-base-pair reads could not distinguish some IMGT-functional V segments, including TRBV6-2 and TRBV6-3, those segments were excluded. According to a later genetic analysis, donors in an Asian-associated ancestry cluster had fewer N-insertions in productive TCRs than the roughly 700-donor mean. A few of the identified cytomegalovirus-associated TCR beta chains were confirmed in vitro to be specific for cytomegalovirus antigens. The earlier analysis of 587 of the donors excluded roughly 17 rarely observed V segments, including chromosome 9 orphons, because counts were too low. A cluster of highly shared sequence variants was judged likely to represent a technical artifact of the sequencing pipeline.

The CDR3 measures 15 amino acids from cysteine to phenylalanine. Of the read, only the CDR3 DNA is kept; its 45 bases are in frame from base 1. The germline V gene provides CDR1 ENHRY and CDR2 SYGVKD. The sample was PBMCs. The chain uses TRBV10-3 and TRBJ2-5; a tentative D match to TRBD1 spans 6 bases. Matching the DNA end better, TRBJ2-7 makes the J call doubtful. The origin of this receptor is a boy aged 2 to 9 in good health and CMV-seronegative. The nucleotides read TGTGCCATCAGCGCTACCGGACAGTTTTCCTACGAGCAGTACTTC. This codes for CAISATGQFSYEQYF.